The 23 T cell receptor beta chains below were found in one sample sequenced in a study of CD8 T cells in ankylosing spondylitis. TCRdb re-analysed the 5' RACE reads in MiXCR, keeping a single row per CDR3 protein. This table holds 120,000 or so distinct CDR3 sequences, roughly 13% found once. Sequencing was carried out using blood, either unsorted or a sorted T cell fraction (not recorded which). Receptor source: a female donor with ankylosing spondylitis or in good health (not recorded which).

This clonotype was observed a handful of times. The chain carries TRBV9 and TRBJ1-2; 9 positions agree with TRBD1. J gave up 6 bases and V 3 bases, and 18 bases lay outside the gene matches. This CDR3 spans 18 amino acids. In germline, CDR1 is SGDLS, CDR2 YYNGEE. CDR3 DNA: TGTGCCAGCAGCGCCAACCCAACCAACCCACAGGGGGCGGATGGCTACACCTTC. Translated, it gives CASSANPTNPQGADGYTF.

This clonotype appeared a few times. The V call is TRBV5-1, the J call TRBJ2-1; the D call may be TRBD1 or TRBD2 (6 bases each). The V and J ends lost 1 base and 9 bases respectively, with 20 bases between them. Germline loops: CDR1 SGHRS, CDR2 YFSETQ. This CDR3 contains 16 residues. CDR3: CASSLFARGHQGEQFF. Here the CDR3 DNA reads TGCGCCAGCAGCTTGTTTGCGCGGGGACACCAAGGTGAGCAGTTCTTC. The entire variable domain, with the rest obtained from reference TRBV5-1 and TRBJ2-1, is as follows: KAGVTQTPRYLIKTRGQQVTLSCSPISGHRSVSWYQQTPGQGLQFLFEYFSETQRNKGNFPGRFSGRQFSNSRSEMNVSTLELGDSALYLCASSLFARGHQGEQFFGPGTRLTVL.

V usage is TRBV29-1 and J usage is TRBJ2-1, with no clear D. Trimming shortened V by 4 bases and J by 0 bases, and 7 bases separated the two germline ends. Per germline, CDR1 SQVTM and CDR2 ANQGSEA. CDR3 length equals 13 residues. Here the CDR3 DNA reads TGCAGCGTTGCGACAAGCTCCTACAATGAGCAGTTCTTC. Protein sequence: CSVATSSYNEQFF.

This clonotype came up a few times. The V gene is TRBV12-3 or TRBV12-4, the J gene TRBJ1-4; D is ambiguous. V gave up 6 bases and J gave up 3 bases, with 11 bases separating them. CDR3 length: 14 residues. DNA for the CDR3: TGTGCCAGCAGGCAGAGCGTGCCTAATGAAAAACTGTTTTTT. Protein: CASRQSVPNEKLFF.

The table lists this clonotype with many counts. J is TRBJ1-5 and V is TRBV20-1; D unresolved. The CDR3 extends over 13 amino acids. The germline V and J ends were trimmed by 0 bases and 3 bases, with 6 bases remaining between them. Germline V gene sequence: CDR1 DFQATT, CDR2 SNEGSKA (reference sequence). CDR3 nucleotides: TGCAGTGCTAGAGATACCGTCAATCAGCCCCAGCATTTT. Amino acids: CSARDTVNQPQHF.

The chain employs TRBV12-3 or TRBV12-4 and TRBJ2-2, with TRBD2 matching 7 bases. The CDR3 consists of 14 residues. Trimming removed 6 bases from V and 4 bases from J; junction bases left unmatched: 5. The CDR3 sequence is CASRAREGTGELFF. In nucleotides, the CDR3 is TGTGCCAGCAGAGCCAGGGAGGGCACCGGGGAGCTGTTTTTT.

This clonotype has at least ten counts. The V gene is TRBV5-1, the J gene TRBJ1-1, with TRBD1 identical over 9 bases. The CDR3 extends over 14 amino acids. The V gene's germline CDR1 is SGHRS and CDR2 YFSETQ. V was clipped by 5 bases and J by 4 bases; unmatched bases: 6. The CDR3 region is CASRDTGGFTEAFF. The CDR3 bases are TGCGCCAGCAGAGATACAGGGGGCTTCACTGAAGCTTTCTTT.

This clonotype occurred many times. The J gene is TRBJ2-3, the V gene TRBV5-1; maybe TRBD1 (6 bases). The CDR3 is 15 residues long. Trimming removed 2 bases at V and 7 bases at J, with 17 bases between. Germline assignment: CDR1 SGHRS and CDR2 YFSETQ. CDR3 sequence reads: CASSFTLTGKHTQYF. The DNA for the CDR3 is TGCGCCAGCAGCTTCACGCTAACAGGGAAACATACGCAGTATTTT.

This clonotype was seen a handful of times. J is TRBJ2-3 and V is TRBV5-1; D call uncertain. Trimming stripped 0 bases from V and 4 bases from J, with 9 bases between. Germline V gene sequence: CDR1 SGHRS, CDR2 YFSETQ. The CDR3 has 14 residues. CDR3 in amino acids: CASSLGRQSDTQYF. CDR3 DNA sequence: TGCGCCAGCAGCTTGGGTAGGCAGTCAGATACGCAGTATTTT.

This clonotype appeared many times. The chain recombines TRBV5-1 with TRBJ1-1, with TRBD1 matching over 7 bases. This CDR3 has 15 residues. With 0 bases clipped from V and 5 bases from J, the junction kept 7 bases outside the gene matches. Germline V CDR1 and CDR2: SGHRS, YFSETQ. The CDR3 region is CASSLGQDRPTEAFF. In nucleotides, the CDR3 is TGCGCCAGCAGCTTGGGACAGGACAGGCCTACTGAAGCTTTCTTT.

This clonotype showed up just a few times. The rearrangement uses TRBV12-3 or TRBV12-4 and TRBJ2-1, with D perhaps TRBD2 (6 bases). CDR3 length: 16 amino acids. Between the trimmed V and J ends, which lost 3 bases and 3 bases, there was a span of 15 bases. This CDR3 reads CASSFTVAGFYNEQFF. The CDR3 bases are TGTGCCAGCAGTTTTACGGTCGCGGGATTCTACAATGAGCAGTTCTTC.

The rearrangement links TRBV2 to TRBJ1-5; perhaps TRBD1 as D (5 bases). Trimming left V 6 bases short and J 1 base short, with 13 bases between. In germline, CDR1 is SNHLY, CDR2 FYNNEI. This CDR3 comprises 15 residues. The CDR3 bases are TGTGCCAGCAGGGGGCCCGAAGGGAGCAATCAGCCCCAGCATTTT. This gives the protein CASRGPEGSNQPQHF.

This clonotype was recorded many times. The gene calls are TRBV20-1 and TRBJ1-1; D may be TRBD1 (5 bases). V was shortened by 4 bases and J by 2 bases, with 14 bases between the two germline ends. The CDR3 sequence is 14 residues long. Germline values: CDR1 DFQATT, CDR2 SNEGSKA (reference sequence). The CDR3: CSAKIGGKNTEAFF. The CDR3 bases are TGCAGTGCTAAAATCGGGGGGAAAAACACTGAAGCTTTCTTT.

The CDR3 bases are TGCGCCAGCAGCCCCATTCTAACCGGGGCGACAGATACGCAGTATTTT. It yields the protein CASSPILTGATDTQYF. The gene calls are TRBV10-2 and TRBJ2-3; tentatively, D is TRBD1 or TRBD2 (5 bases each). V lost 6 bases and J 3 bases, leaving 19 bases between the germline ends. CDR1 and CDR2 from the germline V gene are WSHSY and SAAADI. CDR3 length equals 16 residues.

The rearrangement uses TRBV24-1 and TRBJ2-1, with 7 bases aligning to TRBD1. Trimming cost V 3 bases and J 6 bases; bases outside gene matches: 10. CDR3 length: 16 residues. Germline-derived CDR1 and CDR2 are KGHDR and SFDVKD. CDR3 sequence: CATSDPRNRGGNEQFF. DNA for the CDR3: TGTGCCACCAGTGATCCCCGCAACAGGGGTGGCAATGAGCAGTTCTTC.

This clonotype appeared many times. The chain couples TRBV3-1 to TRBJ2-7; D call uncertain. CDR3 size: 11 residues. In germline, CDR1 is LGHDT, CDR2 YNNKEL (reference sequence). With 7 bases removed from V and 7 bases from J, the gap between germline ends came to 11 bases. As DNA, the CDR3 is TGTGCCAGCACAAGGTTAGGAGAGCAGTACTTC. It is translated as CASTRLGEQYF.

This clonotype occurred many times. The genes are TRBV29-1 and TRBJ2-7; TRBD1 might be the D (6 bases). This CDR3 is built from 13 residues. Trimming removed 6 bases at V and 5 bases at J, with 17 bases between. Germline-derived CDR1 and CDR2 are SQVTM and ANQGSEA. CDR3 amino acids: CSVAAIRGNEQYF. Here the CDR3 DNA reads TGCAGCGTCGCCGCCATTAGGGGGAACGAGCAGTACTTC.

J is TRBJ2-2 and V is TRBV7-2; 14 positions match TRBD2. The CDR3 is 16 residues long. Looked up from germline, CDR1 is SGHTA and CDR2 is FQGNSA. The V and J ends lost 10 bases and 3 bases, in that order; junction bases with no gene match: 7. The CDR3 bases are TGTGCCACCCGACTAGCGGGAGGGCCTTACACCGGGGAGCTGTTTTTT. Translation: CATRLAGGPYTGELFF.

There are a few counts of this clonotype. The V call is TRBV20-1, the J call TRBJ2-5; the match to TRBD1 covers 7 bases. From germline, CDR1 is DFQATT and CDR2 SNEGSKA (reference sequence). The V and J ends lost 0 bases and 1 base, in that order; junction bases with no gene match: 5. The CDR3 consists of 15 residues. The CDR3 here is CSARDGRTGQETQYF. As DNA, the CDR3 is TGCAGTGCTAGAGATGGAAGGACAGGCCAAGAGACCCAGTACTTC.

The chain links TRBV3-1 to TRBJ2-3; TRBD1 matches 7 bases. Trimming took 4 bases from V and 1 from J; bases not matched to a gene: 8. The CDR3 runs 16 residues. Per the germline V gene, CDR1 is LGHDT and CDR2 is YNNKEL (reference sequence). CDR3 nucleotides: TGTGCCAGCAGCCCTCGACAGGGCATAGGCACAGATACGCAGTATTTT. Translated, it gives CASSPRQGIGTDTQYF.

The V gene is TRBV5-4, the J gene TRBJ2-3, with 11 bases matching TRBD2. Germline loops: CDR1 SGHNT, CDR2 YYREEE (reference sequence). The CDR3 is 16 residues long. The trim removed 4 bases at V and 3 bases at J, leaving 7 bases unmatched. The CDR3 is CASSGKTSGVTDTQYF. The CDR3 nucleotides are TGTGCCAGCAGCGGGAAGACTAGCGGGGTAACAGATACGCAGTATTTT.

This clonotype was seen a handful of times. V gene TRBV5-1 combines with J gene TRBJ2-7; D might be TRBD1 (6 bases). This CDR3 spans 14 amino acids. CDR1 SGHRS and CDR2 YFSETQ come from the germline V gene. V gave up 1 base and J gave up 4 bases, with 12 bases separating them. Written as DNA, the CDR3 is TGCGCCAGCAGCTTGTCCGGGACACAGTACGAGCAGTACTTC. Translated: CASSLSGTQYEQYF.

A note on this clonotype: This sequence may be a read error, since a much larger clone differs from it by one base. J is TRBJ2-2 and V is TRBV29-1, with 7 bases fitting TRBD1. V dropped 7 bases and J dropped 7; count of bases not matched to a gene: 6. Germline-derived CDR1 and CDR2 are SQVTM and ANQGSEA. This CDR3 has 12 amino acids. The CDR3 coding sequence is TGCAGCGCAACACAGGGGAACGGGGAGCTGTTTTTT. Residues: CSATQGNGELFF.